Listed here are 32 T cell receptor beta chains from one sample, sequenced in a study of Tregs in tolerant kidney transplant recipients (dated by TCRdb to between 2018 and 2020). The time point label on this specimen signifies: blood sample drawn before combined kidney and bone marrow transplant. Library method: the immunoSEQ multiplex PCR assay. Entries here come from immuneACCESS through TCRdb and include only in-frame sequences with V and J called. Some clones fail to appear in such tables; in the studies checked, an unresolved V gene covers under half of the shortfall, and the cause of the remainder is unknown. The sample data list roughly 66,000 clones, and 92% of these were observed just once. Roughly 9.8% of the sample comes from the top ten. This specimen was CD8+ T cells from blood, taken before the transplant. Receptors originate from a human donor who received a combined kidney and bone marrow transplant.

The chain is built from TRBV27 and TRBJ2-7, with D perhaps matching TRBD2 (5 bases). The CDR3 length is 15 residues. Per germline, CDR1 MNHEY and CDR2 SMNVEV (reference sequence). Trimming pared 2 bases from V and 1 base from J, leaving 12 bases between. In DNA, the CDR3 is TGTGCCAGCAGTTTAACGGGCGGGCGGTCCTACGAGCAGTACTTC. Its translation is CASSLTGGRSYEQYF.

J is TRBJ1-5 and V is TRBV7-9; weak D call: TRBD1 (5 bases). This CDR3 region has 15 residues. V lost 4 bases and J lost 0, with 10 bases in between. Germline CDR1 is SEHNR and CDR2 is FQNEAQ (reference sequence). As DNA, the CDR3 is TGTGCCAGCAGCTCGGGACTGAGTAGCAATCAGCCCCAGCATTTT. Amino acids: CASSSGLSSNQPQHF.

CDR3 coding DNA: TGTGCCAGCAGCCGGGCGGGGGGCATAACCGGGGAGCTGTTTTTT. It is translated as CASSRAGGITGELFF. The chain uses TRBV7-6 and TRBJ2-2; 8 nucleotides line up with TRBD2. CDR1 and CDR2 (germline): SGHVS, FNYEAQ. The J segment lost 5 bases and the V segment lost 5 bases, leaving 7 bases of the junction unmatched. CDR3 length: 15 residues.

The chain uses TRBV5-1 and TRBJ1-2; D is unresolved. This CDR3 comprises 15 residues. In germline, CDR1 is SGHRS, CDR2 YFSETQ. Deletions cut 0 bases from V and 0 bases from J, with 9 bases between. The CDR3 DNA sequence: TGCGCCAGCAGCTTGGTGCCGAGAACTAACTATGGCTACACCTTC. Encoded protein: CASSLVPRTNYGYTF.

This clone occurred once. V and J are TRBV28 and TRBJ2-1, with 9 bases lining up with TRBD2. Trimming cost V 2 bases and J 9 bases; bases outside gene matches: 8. Germline V lookup: CDR1 MDHEN, CDR2 SYDVKM. The length of the CDR3 is 15 residues. In nucleotides, the CDR3 is TGTGCCAGCAGTTTAATAGCGGGGGTAAATGGTGAGCAGTTCTTC. Amino acids: CASSLIAGVNGEQFF.

V gene TRBV19 combines with J gene TRBJ2-3; D may be TRBD2 (6 bases). The CDR3 runs 13 residues. CDR1 is LNHDA and CDR2 is SQIVND in the germline V gene (reference sequence). V was pared by 6 bases and J by 3 bases, with 10 bases between. The CDR3 sequence: CASRGGATDTQYF. The CDR3 DNA sequence: TGTGCCAGTAGGGGGGGAGCAACAGATACGCAGTATTTT.

V and J are TRBV4-3 and TRBJ2-6, with a weak D call TRBD1 (6 bases). This CDR3 spans 16 amino acids. Germline lookup yields CDR1 LGHNA and CDR2 YSLEER. Trimming stripped 4 bases from V and 2 bases from J, with 12 bases between. CDR3 nucleotides: TGCGCCAGCAGCCCTCCCTCAGGGGCTGGGGCCAACGTCCTGACTTTC. This sequence encodes CASSPPSGAGANVLTF.

The chain employs TRBV27 and TRBJ2-1, with TRBD2 matching over 11 bases. The CDR3 length is 15 residues. Per germline, CDR1 MNHEY and CDR2 SMNVEV (reference sequence). The ends lost 3 bases at V and 6 bases at J; junction bases unmatched: 4. CDR3 DNA: TGTGCCAGCAGTTTCCAACTAGCGGGAGTCAATGAGCAGTTCTTC. Its protein product is CASSFQLAGVNEQFF.

V gene TRBV7-8 combines with J gene TRBJ2-1, with 8 bases that match TRBD1. Germline CDR1 reads SGHVS; CDR2 reads FQNEAQ. There are 14 residues in the CDR3. V lost 5 bases to trimming and J lost 7 bases; unmatched junction nucleotides: 7. The CDR3 loop is CASSGRDRRNEQFF. CDR3 bases: TGTGCCAGCAGCGGCCGGGACAGGCGGAATGAGCAGTTCTTC.

J is TRBJ2-2 and V is TRBV19; D gene unclear. V was pared by 7 bases and J by 3 bases, with 9 bases between. CDR1 LNHDA and CDR2 SQIVND come from the germline V gene (reference sequence). CDR3 length: 13 amino acids. CDR3 DNA: TGTGCCAGTATTATTCTGTACACCGGGGAGCTGTTTTTT. Protein product: CASIILYTGELFF.

Comment on this clone: The same CDR3 can be traced to other DNA sequences in this sample. The rearrangement links TRBV7-3 to TRBJ2-5, with 15 bases identical to TRBD2. CDR1 is SGHTA and CDR2 is FQGTGA in the germline V gene. Germline trimming cut 4 bases from V and 2 bases from J; bases unmatched to any gene: 2. The CDR3 is made up of 16 amino acids. The CDR3 nucleotides are TGTGCCAGCAGCTCAGGACTAGCGGGAGGGCAAGAGACCCAGTACTTC. This gives the protein CASSSGLAGGQETQYF. Together with reference TRBV7-3 and TRBJ2-5, the CDR3 gives the full variable domain: GAGVSQTPSNKVTEKGKYVELRCDPISGHTALYWYRQSLGQGPEFLIYFQGTGAADDSGLPNDRFFAVRPEGSVSTLKIQRTERGDSAVYLCASSSGLAGGQETQYFGPGTRLLVL.

The chain recombines TRBV2 with TRBJ2-7, with 9 bases identical to TRBD1. J was trimmed by 3 bases and V by 7 bases; bases with no gene match: 7. The CDR3 runs to 14 residues. Germline loops: CDR1 SNHLY, CDR2 FYNNEI. The CDR3 region is CASKMDRGGYEQYF. The CDR3, as DNA: TGTGCCAGCAAGATGGACAGGGGAGGCTACGAGCAGTACTTC.

CDR3 sequence: CASSLGVVAPEAFF. In DNA, the CDR3 is TGTGCCAGCAGCTTGGGGGTAGTAGCCCCTGAAGCTTTCTTT. The chain links TRBV5-6 to TRBJ1-1; D remains ambiguous. Trimming cost V 0 bases and J 6 bases, with 12 bases left between them. CDR3 length: 14 amino acids. The germline CDR1 and CDR2 sequences are SGHDT and YYEEEE.

This chain links TRBV4-1 with TRBJ1-4; D is ambiguous. Looked up from germline, CDR1 is MGHRA and CDR2 is YSYEKL. The ends were cut back, 5 bases at V and 5 bases at J, with 18 bases in the middle. The CDR3 sequence is 16 residues long. The CDR3 nucleotides are TGCGCCAGCAGCGTGCTTAGCGGAGGAAAAAATGAAAAACTGTTTTTT. Protein product: CASSVLSGGKNEKLFF.

V usage is TRBV14 and J usage is TRBJ2-1; 11 bases map to TRBD2. Germline V CDR1 and CDR2: SGHDN, FVKESK. V lost 1 base, J lost 7 bases, and 9 bases stayed unmatched. This CDR3 spans 17 amino acids. The CDR3 coding sequence is TGTGCCAGCAGCCAAGGTCCCACTAGCGGGGGTGGAAATGAGCAGTTCTTC. Protein product: CASSQGPTSGGGNEQFF.

This clone was counted a single time. The chain combines TRBV5-1 with TRBJ1-1; D possibly corresponds to TRBD1 (5 bases). With 4 bases removed from V and 1 base from J, the gap between germline ends came to 8 bases. CDR3 length equals 13 residues. The germline V gene has CDR1 SGHRS and CDR2 YFSETQ. The CDR3 sequence is CASSETENTEAFF. CDR3 nucleotides: TGCGCCAGCAGCGAGACAGAGAACACTGAAGCTTTCTTT.

The chain couples TRBV14 to TRBJ1-1; 8 bases are shared with TRBD1. Germline assignment: CDR1 SGHDN and CDR2 FVKESK. V lost 5 bases and J lost 5; bases outside the gene matches: 4. The CDR3 contains 13 residues. Here the CDR3 DNA reads TGTGCCAGCAGCGGACAGGGATGGACTGAAGCTTTCTTT. This gives the protein CASSGQGWTEAFF.

This clone occurred once. The chain joins TRBV11-3 to TRBJ2-5; D is perhaps TRBD1 (7 bases). The CDR3 loop spans 14 amino acids. Trimming shortened V by 1 base and J by 5 bases, and 11 bases separated the two germline ends. Germline-derived CDR1 and CDR2 are SGHNT and YENEEA. The CDR3, as DNA: TGTGCCAGCAGCTTAGCAGGGGGGACGGAGACCCAGTACTTC. Protein product: CASSLAGGTETQYF.

The chain employs TRBV7-8 and TRBJ2-2, with D possibly TRBD2 on 5 matching bases. The ends were cut back, 2 bases at V and 4 bases at J, with 8 bases in the middle. The CDR3 is made up of 14 amino acids. The germline CDR1 and CDR2 sequences are SGHVS and FQNEAQ. This CDR3 is CASSLLGGTGELFF. The CDR3 DNA reads TGTGCCAGCAGCTTATTAGGAGGCACCGGGGAGCTGTTTTTT.

This chain links TRBV5-1 with TRBJ2-6; D ambiguous. CDR1 is SGHRS and CDR2 is YFSETQ in the germline V gene. The V end lost 1 base, the J end lost 1 base, and 6 bases lay between the germline ends. This CDR3 is 15 amino acids long. This CDR3 is CASSLWQSGANVLTF. CDR3 nucleotides: TGCGCCAGCAGCTTGTGGCAGTCTGGGGCCAACGTCCTGACTTTC.

This rearrangement joins TRBV19 to TRBJ2-7; D ambiguous. Per the germline V gene, CDR1 is LNHDA and CDR2 is SQIVND (reference sequence). V was shortened by 7 bases and J by 7 bases, with 20 bases between the two germline ends. This CDR3 has 14 amino acids. The CDR3 DNA reads TGTGCCAGTAAAGAGGCTGGCTTAGCTCGGGAGCAGTACTTC. Translation: CASKEAGLAREQYF.

The J gene is TRBJ2-7, the V gene TRBV7-9; a possible D gene is TRBD1 (6 bases). The CDR3 runs 13 residues. V was shortened by 6 bases and J by 6 bases, with 15 bases between the two germline ends. Germline CDR1 reads SEHNR; CDR2 reads FQNEAQ (reference sequence). CDR3 coding DNA: TGTGCCAGCAGGGATCAGGGGTTCTCCGAGCAGTACTTC. The encoded protein is CASRDQGFSEQYF.

The rearrangement links TRBV29-1 to TRBJ1-2; D remains ambiguous. V dropped 7 bases and J dropped 2 bases, with 11 bases sitting between them. The length of the CDR3 is 12 residues. Germline V gene data show CDR1 as SQVTM and CDR2 as ANQGSEA. The chain's CDR3 is CSALGANYGYTF. CDR3 DNA sequence: TGCAGCGCCTTAGGAGCGAACTATGGCTACACCTTC.

In its sample, this clone was seen once. The CDR3 sequence is CASSYGLGRDETQYF. DNA of the CDR3: TGTGCCAGCAGTTACGGACTAGGCCGTGACGAGACCCAGTACTTC. V is TRBV5-6 and J is TRBJ2-5; 7 bases map to TRBD2. The CDR3 length is 15 residues. Trimming removed 5 bases from V and 5 bases from J; junction bases left unmatched: 12. Germline CDR1 SGHDT, CDR2 YYEEEE.

The V call is TRBV11-2, the J call TRBJ2-7, with a possible D match to TRBD1 (5 bases). V was pared by 4 bases and J by 2 bases, with 12 bases between. The CDR3 runs to 14 residues. CDR1 is SGHAT and CDR2 is FQNNGV in the germline V gene. The DNA of the CDR3 is TGTGCCAGCAGCTATTCGGGCAGGGCCTACGAGCAGTACTTC. Its translation: CASSYSGRAYEQYF. The whole variable domain, remainder taken from reference TRBV11-2 and TRBJ2-7, is EAGVAQSPRYKIIEKRQSVAFWCNPISGHATLYWYQQILGQGPKLLIQFQNNGVVDDSQLPKDRFSAERLKGVDSTLKIQPAKLEDSAVYLCASSYSGRAYEQYFGPGTRLTVT.

V gene TRBV5-1 combines with J gene TRBJ2-7, with D tentatively TRBD2 (6 bases). The CDR3 covers 13 residues. V lost 2 bases, J lost 7 bases, and 13 bases lay in between. Germline loops: CDR1 SGHRS, CDR2 YFSETQ. CDR3 sequence: CASSLTREFEQYF. The DNA for the CDR3 is TGCGCCAGCAGCTTAACCCGGGAGTTTGAGCAGTACTTC.

This clone was observed once. The chain couples TRBV27 to TRBJ1-2; 9 nucleotides agree with TRBD1. V shed 0 bases, J shed 2 bases, and the junction held 4 bases outside the gene matches. The CDR3 extends over 16 amino acids. CDR1 and CDR2 (germline): MNHEY, SMNVEV (reference sequence). CDR3 amino acids: CASSLSPGTGNYGYTF. As DNA, the CDR3 is TGTGCCAGCAGTTTATCGCCCGGGACAGGGAACTATGGCTACACCTTC.

V gene TRBV9 combines with J gene TRBJ2-2; the D is unclear. Looked up from germline, CDR1 is SGDLS and CDR2 is YYNGEE. There are 12 residues in the CDR3. V lost 4 bases, J lost 6 bases, and 7 bases lay in between. The CDR3 DNA sequence: TGTGCCAGCAGCCCCCGCGCCGGGGAGCTGTTTTTT. Amino acid sequence: CASSPRAGELFF. Full variable domain (outside the CDR3, taken from reference TRBV9 and TRBJ2-2): DSGVTQTPKHLITATGQRVTLRCSPRSGDLSVYWYQQSLDQGLQFLIQYYNGEERAKGNILERFSAQQFPDLHSELNLSSLELGDSALYFCASSPRAGELFFGEGSRLTVL.

The genes are TRBV19 and TRBJ2-1; 7 bases agree with TRBD1. Germline-derived CDR1 and CDR2 are LNHDA and SQIVND (reference sequence). J was trimmed by 5 bases and V by 5 bases; bases with no gene match: 9. This CDR3 region has 15 residues. The CDR3 DNA sequence: TGTGCCAGTAGTTCCTCAGGGGGTATGAACAATGAGCAGTTCTTC. Protein: CASSSSGGMNNEQFF.

J is TRBJ2-3 and V is TRBV2; 10 positions match TRBD2. This CDR3 contains 15 residues. Trimming cost V 10 bases and J 3 bases; bases outside gene matches: 10. In germline, CDR1 is SNHLY, CDR2 FYNNEI. This CDR3 is CAIFGLAEGTDTQYF. CDR3 in DNA: TGTGCCATCTTCGGACTAGCGGAAGGTACAGATACGCAGTATTTT. The full variable domain, rest sourced from reference TRBV2 and TRBJ2-3, is EPEVTQTPSHQVTQMGQEVILRCVPISNHLYFYWYRQILGQKVEFLVSFYNNEISEKSEIFDDQFSVERPDGSNFTLKIRSTKLEDSAMYFCAIFGLAEGTDTQYFGPGTRLTVL.

The V and J genes are TRBV11-2 and TRBJ2-7; no firm D call. Germline V gene data show CDR1 as SGHAT and CDR2 as FQNNGV. This CDR3 spans 13 amino acids. Trimming removed 3 bases from V and 2 bases from J, with 8 bases in between. This CDR3 is CASSFGETYEQYF. In DNA, the CDR3 is TGTGCCAGCAGCTTTGGAGAAACCTACGAGCAGTACTTC.

The chain combines TRBV4-1 with TRBJ1-2; 8 bases agree with TRBD1. Trimming at V came to 1 base and at J to 8 bases, leaving 9 bases not matched to a gene. The CDR3 covers 15 residues. Per germline, CDR1 MGHRA and CDR2 YSYEKL. CDR3 sequence (DNA): TGCGCCAGCAGCCAAGTGGGGCAGGGGGCAGGAGGCTACACCTTC. Protein product: CASSQVGQGAGGYTF.